These T cell receptor beta chains were read from a single sample in a study of cytomegalovirus exposure and HLA in healthy donors. Repertoires were generated with immunoSEQ multiplex PCR, while TCRdb's copy carries only in-frame clones and drops some. The sample lists approximately 100,000 clones; 65% to 75% were seen once. The sequencing sample was made of PBMCs. These receptor sequences come from a woman under 30 in good health and CMV-seropositive. Both conserved end residues are part of each CDR3. The D gene is left open where the match is weak. Clone sizes are given selectively: once, few, many, or a class where the clone is expanded.

TRBD1,TRBV16,NA,TRBJ1-1,CASSIQGDTEAFF,TGTGCCAGCAGTATACAGGGGGACACTGAAGCTTTCTTT
NA,TRBV30,NA,TRBJ2-7,CAWSRDNSYEQYF,TGTGCCTGGAGCCGGGACAACTCCTACGAGCAGTACTTC
NA,TRBV7-9,NA,TRBJ1-1,CSSSTLLDTEAFF,TGTTCCAGCAGCACTTTGCTGGACACTGAAGCTTTCTTT
TRBD2,TRBV27,NA,TRBJ2-7,CASSLGSGSAYEQYF,TGTGCCAGCAGTTTGGGTAGCGGGAGTGCGTACGAGCAGTACTTC
NA,TRBV7-9,NA,TRBJ1-5,CASSLDQGNQPQHF,TGTGCCAGCAGCTTAGATCAGGGCAATCAGCCCCAGCATTTT
TRBD1,TRBV2,once,TRBJ1-2,CASTFTGQGTRRNYGYTF,TGTGCCAGCACCTTTACGGGACAGGGGACAAGAAGAAACTATGGCTACACCTTC
TRBD2,TRBV10-3,NA,TRBJ2-7,CAISTGLGGYEQYF,TGTGCCATCAGCACGGGACTAGGGGGCTACGAGCAGTACTTC
TRBD2,TRBV30,NA,TRBJ2-3,CAWSVREADTQYF,TGTGCCTGGAGTGTACGGGAGGCCGATACGCAGTATTTT
NA,TRBV4-1,NA,TRBJ2-5,CASSQVRVVQETQYF,TGCGCCAGCAGCCAGGTCCGAGTTGTGCAAGAGACCCAGTACTTC
TRBD2,TRBV11-1,NA,TRBJ2-3,CASSLLAGAADTQYF,TGTGCCAGCAGCTTACTAGCGGGAGCTGCAGATACGCAGTATTTT
NA,TRBV5-4,NA,TRBJ2-1,CASSVRDREQFF,TGTGCCAGCAGCGTAAGAGACAGGGAGCAGTTCTTC
NA,TRBV15,few,TRBJ1-1,CATSRDLEGEAFF,TGTGCCACCAGCAGAGATCTGGAGGGTGAAGCTTTCTTT
NA,TRBV30,NA,TRBJ2-7,CAWSVRYEQYF,TGTGCCTGGAGTGTTCGGTACGAGCAGTACTTC
TRBD2,TRBV10-3,NA,TRBJ2-7,CAIRKTGGGYEQYF,TGTGCCATCAGAAAGACGGGAGGAGGGTACGAGCAGTACTTC
TRBD1,TRBV5-1,NA,TRBJ1-2,CASSGGDRVVGGYTF,TGCGCCAGCAGCGGTGGGGACAGGGTCGTAGGTGGCTACACCTTC
NA,TRBV30,NA,TRBJ1-2,CAWWGDTYYGYTF,TGTGCCTGGTGGGGAGACACTTACTATGGCTACACCTTC
TRBD2,TRBV15,NA,TRBJ2-5,CATSRLAETWTQYF,TGTGCCACCTCCCGACTAGCGGAGACGTGGACCCAGTACTTC
TRBD2,TRBV20-1,NA,TRBJ2-1,CSVAGGREQFF,TGCAGTGTTGCGGGAGGTCGTGAGCAGTTCTTC
NA,TRBV6-1,NA,TRBJ2-1,CASSLGNEQFF,TGTGCCAGCAGTCTAGGCAATGAGCAGTTCTTC
NA,TRBV5-1,NA,TRBJ2-1,CASSGPSSYNEQFF,TGCGCCAGCAGCGGGCCAAGCTCCTACAATGAGCAGTTCTTC
TRBD1,TRBV2,NA,TRBJ2-3,CASSDTDRAGNTQYF,TGTGCCAGCAGTGATACGGACAGGGCGGGGAATACGCAGTATTTT
NA,TRBV7-8,NA,TRBJ1-1,CASSDHRNTEAFF,TGTGCCAGCAGCGATCACAGGAACACTGAAGCTTTCTTT
TRBD2,TRBV19,once,TRBJ2-7,CASSTGLAYEQYF,TGTGCCAGTAGTACGGGACTAGCCTACGAGCAGTACTTC
TRBD2,TRBV11-2,NA,TRBJ2-2,CASSLPRTSGQLTTGELFF,TGTGCCAGCAGCTTACCCCGGACTAGCGGCCAATTGACCACCGGGGAGCTGTTTTTT
TRBD2,TRBV5-6,NA,TRBJ2-5,CASSLVRGGRETQYF,TGTGCCAGCAGCTTGGTACGGGGGGGGAGGGAGACCCAGTACTTC
TRBD1,TRBV10-3,NA,TRBJ2-3,CASSPGQNTDTQYF,TGTGCCTCAAGTCCGGGACAGAACACAGATACGCAGTATTTT
NA,TRBV15,NA,TRBJ1-4,CATSRQGSLNEKLFF,TGTGCCACCAGCAGACAGGGATCCCTTAATGAAAAACTGTTTTTT
TRBD2,TRBV6-5,few,TRBJ2-2,CASRGLAGYTGELFF,TGTGCCAGCAGGGGACTAGCGGGATACACCGGGGAGCTGTTTTTT
NA,TRBV7-8,NA,TRBJ1-4,CASSVALRDINEKLFF,TGTGCCAGCAGCGTAGCCCTCCGGGACATTAATGAAAAACTGTTTTTT
TRBD1,TRBV7-2,NA,TRBJ2-7,CASSPTGQVPYEQYF,TGTGCCAGCAGCCCAACCGGACAGGTCCCCTACGAGCAGTACTTC
TRBD1,TRBV7-2,few,TRBJ1-5,CASTGDRAHQPQHF,TGTGCCAGCACCGGGGACAGGGCCCATCAGCCCCAGCATTTT
TRBD2,TRBV2,once,TRBJ2-7,CASSLRAGVSGEQYF,TGTGCCAGCAGCTTAAGAGCGGGAGTCTCAGGCGAGCAGTACTTC
NA,TRBV6-6,NA,TRBJ1-1,CASSYLSMNTEAFF,TGTGCCAGCAGTTACCTGAGCATGAACACTGAAGCTTTCTTT
TRBD2,TRBV28,NA,TRBJ2-7,CASLTYTSGPSEKQYF,TGTGCCAGCCTAACATATACTAGCGGGCCCTCCGAGAAGCAGTACTTC
NA,TRBV11-2,NA,TRBJ1-4,CASSLQTTNEKLFF,TGTGCCAGCAGCTTACAAACAACTAATGAAAAACTGTTTTTT
NA,TRBV6-1,NA,TRBJ1-1,CASSERTRNTEAFF,TGTGCCAGCAGTGAGAGGACAAGGAACACTGAAGCTTTCTTT
NA,TRBV19,NA,TRBJ1-5,CASRIGALNQPQHF,TGTGCCAGTAGGATTGGAGCCCTCAATCAGCCCCAGCATTTT
NA,TRBV5-1,NA,TRBJ2-1,CASSLTVSGDNEQFF,TGCGCCAGCAGCTTGACTGTTAGCGGAGACAATGAGCAGTTCTTC
NA,TRBV20-1,NA,TRBJ1-1,CSGIGDTEAFF,TGCAGTGGAATCGGGGACACTGAAGCTTTCTTT
NA,TRBV19,NA,TRBJ1-4,CASSMGPPPEKLFF,TGTGCCAGTAGTATGGGCCCGCCTCCTGAAAAACTGTTTTTT
TRBD2,TRBV11-2,once,TRBJ2-1,CASSFEPPGLAGGGSEQFF,TGTGCCAGCAGCTTTGAGCCCCCGGGACTAGCGGGTGGAGGAAGTGAGCAGTTCTTC
NA,TRBV10-3,NA,TRBJ2-5,CAIRGAVQETQYF,TGTGCCATCAGGGGGGCCGTCCAAGAGACCCAGTACTTC
NA,TRBV6-5,NA,TRBJ1-5,CASQPGVNQPQHF,TGTGCCAGCCAGCCGGGGGTCAATCAGCCCCAGCATTTT
NA,TRBV19,NA,TRBJ1-1,CASSISSGPRDTEAFF,TGTGCCAGTAGTATTTCCTCCGGGCCGAGGGACACTGAAGCTTTCTTT
TRBD1,TRBV5-1,NA,TRBJ2-7,CASSLTGTGVYEQYF,TGCGCCAGCAGCCTGACCGGGACAGGGGTGTACGAGCAGTACTTC
NA,TRBV5-8,NA,TRBJ2-3,CASSQKAGNTDTQYF,TGTGCCAGCAGCCAGAAGGCGGGGAACACAGATACGCAGTATTTT
TRBD1,TRBV10-3,NA,TRBJ1-5,CAISEGQDNQPQHF,TGTGCCATCAGTGAGGGACAGGACAATCAGCCCCAGCATTTT
TRBD2,TRBV4-3,NA,TRBJ2-7,CASSQERTSGSYEQYF,TGCGCCAGCAGCCAAGAACGGACTAGCGGGAGCTACGAGCAGTACTTC
NA,TRBV9,NA,TRBJ2-7,CASSVAPTGPQGQYF,TGTGCCAGCAGCGTAGCTCCGACAGGCCCCCAGGGGCAGTACTTC
NA,TRBV30,NA,TRBJ1-5,CAWSVRGRGGQPQHF,TGTGCCTGGAGTGTACGGGGCAGGGGTGGCCAGCCCCAGCATTTT
NA,TRBV7-6,few,TRBJ2-7,CASSLGSREILPASEQYF,TGTGCCAGCAGCTTAGGCTCACGAGAAATCCTCCCCGCCTCCGAGCAGTACTTC
NA,TRBV19,NA,TRBJ2-5,CASWLARGDQETQYF,TGTGCCAGTTGGCTAGCGCGAGGGGACCAAGAGACCCAGTACTTC
TRBD2,TRBV4-2,NA,TRBJ2-5,CASSQRDQETQYF,TGTGCCAGCAGTCAGCGGGATCAAGAGACCCAGTACTTC
TRBD1,TRBV19,NA,TRBJ2-5,CASSISDRETQYF,TGTGCCAGTAGTATATCGGACAGGGAGACCCAGTACTTC
TRBD2,TRBV19,NA,TRBJ2-1,CASSTIEGTSGYNEQFF,TGTGCCAGTAGTACCATAGAGGGGACTAGCGGTTACAATGAGCAGTTCTTC